This TCR beta chain was captured in a study of blood T cell repertoires in COVID-19. Losses at the gene ends were 3 bases for V and 6 bases for J; bases not matched to a gene: 4. This CDR3 is 14 amino acids long. Germline V gene lookup returns CDR1 ENHRY and CDR2 SYGVKD. Original handling: Amplifying reference gene primers gave estimates of nucleated cell counts. TCRdb's table, derived via immunoSEQ multiplex PCR, lists solely in-frame clones and lacks some. The V and J calls and clone size were taken over from that table, and D and trimming were inferred from the DNA. The data show about 400,000 clones, with around nine tenths seen just once and just under 2% held by the top ten.

The sequenced sample was PBMCs or T cells enriched from blood (not recorded which). This TCR derives from a woman aged 18-35 years with acute COVID-19. The chain combines TRBV10-3 with TRBJ1-1, with 10 bases lining up with TRBD1. CDR3 in DNA: TGTGCCATCAGTGAACACGGGACAGGGGCTGAAGCTTTCTTT. This gives the protein CAISEHGTGAEAFF.